This T cell receptor beta chain was sequenced for a study of identifying expanded T cells in peripheral blood. Sequencing was performed with immunoSEQ multiplex PCR; in TCRdb, only in-frame clones are kept and a portion is missing. The table lists about 100,000 clones, about 89% of them singletons, with about 17% in the top ten. Study findings and constraints: Technical replicates showed around 1.3 changed clones; two weeks about 16.4; four weeks 19. Across healthy donors, higher total template counts meant significantly greater roughly two-week count variance.

Healthy donors had no documented immune events, such as infections, while sampled. To note about this clone: The antigen is not known.

The sequenced material came from blood. The receptor's source is a person aged 18-69 years in good health.

In DNA, the CDR3 is TGTGCCAGCAGCTTGGGCGGGGGACCGAACACCGGGGAGCTGTTTTTT. This translates into CASSLGGGPNTGELFF. The chain employs TRBV5-5 and TRBJ2-2; 7 positions agree with TRBD2. From germline, CDR1 is SGHKS and CDR2 YYEKEE (reference sequence). CDR3 length: 16 amino acids. The J segment lost 0 bases and the V segment lost 0 bases, leaving 2 bases of the junction unmatched.